These T cell receptor beta chains were read from a single sample in a study of shared clonotypes between healthy human individuals. TCRdb's copy holds only in-frame clones and misses some; the assay was immunoSEQ multiplex PCR. The top ten hold approximately 0.13% of the sample, which has roughly 2 million clones, approximately 94% seen once. Sequencing input: naive CD4+ T cells sorted from blood. All receptors derive from a man younger than 35 in good health. Both conserved end residues are part of each CDR3. Each record gives: J gene, D gene, V gene, clone size, CDR3 protein, CDR3 DNA. The D gene is left open where the match is weak. Clone size is not always given. Where it is, it says once, few, many or a class for expanded clones.

j_gene: TRBJ2-1
d_gene: NA
v_gene: TRBV7-9
abundance: NA
CDR3aa: CASSLPSPAHNEQFF
CDR3nt: TGTGCCAGCAGCTTACCTTCTCCGGCGCACAATGAGCAGTTCTTC

j_gene: TRBJ1-6
d_gene: NA
v_gene: TRBV7-9
abundance: NA
CDR3aa: CASSHTGTPLYSPLHF
CDR3nt: TGTGCCAGCAGCCACACCGGGACACCTCTTTATTCACCCCTCCACTTT

j_gene: TRBJ1-1
d_gene: TRBD1
v_gene: TRBV4-1
abundance: NA
CDR3aa: CASSHLDRTNTEAFF
CDR3nt: TGCGCCAGCAGCCATCTGGACAGGACGAACACTGAAGCTTTCTTT

j_gene: TRBJ1-2
d_gene: NA
v_gene: TRBV30
abundance: NA
CDR3aa: CAWSGARQDHYGYTF
CDR3nt: TGTGCCTGGAGTGGGGCTCGACAGGATCACTATGGCTACACCTTC

j_gene: TRBJ2-2
d_gene: NA
v_gene: TRBV6-5
abundance: NA
CDR3aa: CASRRLFVTGELFF
CDR3nt: TGTGCCAGCAGGAGACTCTTCGTGACCGGGGAGCTGTTTTTT

j_gene: TRBJ2-3
d_gene: TRBD1
v_gene: TRBV4-2
abundance: NA
CDR3aa: CASSQGVQGMGQYF
CDR3nt: TGTGCCAGCAGCCAAGGGGTACAGGGGATGGGGCAGTATTTT

j_gene: TRBJ2-7
d_gene: TRBD1
v_gene: TRBV6-6
abundance: NA
CDR3aa: CASSRTGTVEQYF
CDR3nt: TGTGCCAGCAGTCGGACAGGGACGGTCGAGCAGTACTTC

j_gene: TRBJ1-2
d_gene: NA
v_gene: TRBV7-2
abundance: NA
CDR3aa: CASSLALARDDGYTF
CDR3nt: TGTGCCAGCAGCTTAGCGTTAGCCAGGGATGATGGCTACACCTTC

j_gene: TRBJ1-1
d_gene: NA
v_gene: TRBV7-9
abundance: NA
CDR3aa: CASSPMAGYEAFF
CDR3nt: TGTGCCAGCAGCCCAATGGCAGGGTATGAAGCTTTCTTT

j_gene: TRBJ1-4
d_gene: NA
v_gene: TRBV5-4
abundance: NA
CDR3aa: CASSFGGNSKGEKLFF
CDR3nt: TGTGCCAGCAGCTTTGGTGGGAACAGTAAAGGCGAAAAACTGTTTTTT

j_gene: TRBJ1-6
d_gene: NA
v_gene: TRBV7-9
abundance: NA
CDR3aa: CASGPSGNSPLHF
CDR3nt: TGTGCCAGCGGCCCTTCAGGGAATTCACCTCTCCACTTT

j_gene: TRBJ1-1
d_gene: NA
v_gene: TRBV7-2
abundance: NA
CDR3aa: CASSFSGTVNTEAFF
CDR3nt: TGTGCCAGCAGCTTTTCCGGGACGGTGAACACTGAAGCTTTCTTT

j_gene: TRBJ1-6
d_gene: NA
v_gene: TRBV29-1
abundance: NA
CDR3aa: CSVEETPQLPLHF
CDR3nt: TGCAGCGTTGAAGAGACGCCCCAATTACCCCTCCACTTT

j_gene: TRBJ2-5
d_gene: TRBD2
v_gene: TRBV9
abundance: once
CDR3aa: CASSVLAGGPQETQYF
CDR3nt: TGTGCCAGCAGCGTACTAGCGGGGGGGCCTCAAGAGACCCAGTACTTC

j_gene: TRBJ1-2
d_gene: NA
v_gene: TRBV4-1
abundance: NA
CDR3aa: CASSQVQNYGYTF
CDR3nt: TGCGCCAGCAGCCAAGTACAAAACTATGGCTACACCTTC

j_gene: TRBJ2-1
d_gene: NA
v_gene: TRBV19
abundance: NA
CDR3aa: CASSMTGKKDYPKTNEQFF
CDR3nt: TGTGCCAGTAGTATGACAGGGAAGAAGGACTACCCAAAGACGAATGAGCAGTTCTTC

j_gene: TRBJ2-7
d_gene: TRBD1
v_gene: TRBV10-3
abundance: NA
CDR3aa: CAISGGGSEQYF
CDR3nt: TGTGCCATCAGTGGAGGGGGCTCCGAGCAGTACTTC

j_gene: TRBJ2-1
d_gene: TRBD2
v_gene: TRBV6-5
abundance: NA
CDR3aa: CASSLLAGQQGQFF
CDR3nt: TGTGCCAGCAGTTTGCTAGCGGGACAACAGGGGCAGTTCTTC

j_gene: TRBJ2-3
d_gene: TRBD2
v_gene: TRBV11-2
abundance: NA
CDR3aa: CASSPGLAARSTDTQYF
CDR3nt: TGTGCCAGCAGCCCCGGACTAGCGGCAAGAAGCACAGATACGCAGTATTTT

j_gene: TRBJ2-1
d_gene: TRBD2
v_gene: TRBV10-1
abundance: NA
CDR3aa: CASSESLAGGYNEQFF
CDR3nt: TGCGCCAGCAGTGAGTCACTAGCGGGGGGTTACAATGAGCAGTTCTTC

j_gene: TRBJ2-3
d_gene: NA
v_gene: TRBV18
abundance: NA
CDR3aa: CASSPRAGLTDTQYF
CDR3nt: TGTGCCAGCTCACCACGGGCAGGGCTGACAGATACGCAGTATTTT

j_gene: TRBJ1-4
d_gene: NA
v_gene: TRBV7-9
abundance: NA
CDR3aa: CASSPRSGGGTNEKLFF
CDR3nt: TGTGCCAGCAGCCCGCGATCCGGGGGTGGAACTAATGAAAAACTGTTTTTT

j_gene: TRBJ2-7
d_gene: NA
v_gene: TRBV21-1
abundance: NA
CDR3aa: CASSKREDYEQYF
CDR3nt: TGTGCCAGCAGCAAAAGGGAGGACTACGAGCAGTACTTC

j_gene: TRBJ2-3
d_gene: NA
v_gene: TRBV18
abundance: NA
CDR3aa: CASSERQASTDTQYF
CDR3nt: TGTGCCAGCTCAGAAAGACAGGCTAGCACAGATACGCAGTATTTT

j_gene: TRBJ2-1
d_gene: NA
v_gene: TRBV5-4
abundance: NA
CDR3aa: CASSLDSYNEQFF
CDR3nt: TGTGCCAGCAGCTTGGACAGCTACAATGAGCAGTTCTTC

j_gene: TRBJ2-7
d_gene: TRBD2
v_gene: TRBV5-1
abundance: once
CDR3aa: CASSWAGDEQYF
CDR3nt: TGCGCCAGCAGCTGGGCGGGAGACGAGCAGTACTTC

j_gene: TRBJ2-7
d_gene: NA
v_gene: TRBV5-1
abundance: NA
CDR3aa: CASSLDSLQYF
CDR3nt: TGCGCCAGCAGCTTGGACAGCCTGCAGTACTTC

j_gene: TRBJ1-3
d_gene: TRBD1
v_gene: TRBV9
abundance: NA
CDR3aa: CASSVGDSPSGNTIYF
CDR3nt: TGTGCCAGCAGCGTAGGGGACAGCCCCTCTGGAAACACCATATATTTT

j_gene: TRBJ1-5
d_gene: NA
v_gene: TRBV6-1
abundance: NA
CDR3aa: CASSERGRNQPQHF
CDR3nt: TGTGCCAGCAGTGAACGGGGGCGTAATCAGCCCCAGCATTTT

j_gene: TRBJ2-1
d_gene: NA
v_gene: TRBV5-4
abundance: NA
CDR3aa: CASSFVQGPTLYNEQFF
CDR3nt: TGTGCCAGCAGCTTCGTTCAGGGGCCGACCCTCTACAATGAGCAGTTCTTC

j_gene: TRBJ2-3
d_gene: TRBD2
v_gene: TRBV5-4
abundance: NA
CDR3aa: CASSRDSGRESDTQYF
CDR3nt: TGTGCCAGCAGCAGAGATAGCGGGAGAGAGTCAGATACGCAGTATTTT

j_gene: TRBJ1-1
d_gene: TRBD1
v_gene: TRBV7-9
abundance: NA
CDR3aa: CASRSFRDRVTEAFF
CDR3nt: TGTGCCAGCAGGTCGTTCCGGGACAGGGTCACTGAAGCTTTCTTT

j_gene: TRBJ1-5
d_gene: NA
v_gene: TRBV6-4
abundance: NA
CDR3aa: CASSDEGGSNQPQHF
CDR3nt: TGTGCCAGCAGTGATGAGGGGGGTTCTAATCAGCCCCAGCATTTT

j_gene: TRBJ2-3
d_gene: NA
v_gene: TRBV5-1
abundance: once
CDR3aa: CASSLDRGDTQYF
CDR3nt: TGCGCCAGCAGCTTGGATAGGGGCGATACGCAGTATTTT

j_gene: TRBJ1-2
d_gene: TRBD1
v_gene: TRBV18
abundance: NA
CDR3aa: CASSDGTGAYGYTF
CDR3nt: TGTGCCAGCTCAGACGGGACAGGGGCCTATGGCTACACCTTC

j_gene: TRBJ1-4
d_gene: NA
v_gene: TRBV30
abundance: NA
CDR3aa: CAWSVGGPNEKLFF
CDR3nt: TGTGCCTGGAGTGTAGGGGGTCCCAATGAAAAACTGTTTTTT

j_gene: TRBJ2-1
d_gene: TRBD2
v_gene: TRBV10-3
abundance: NA
CDR3aa: CAISDGLAGDNEQFF
CDR3nt: TGTGCCATCAGTGACGGGCTAGCGGGAGACAATGAGCAGTTCTTC

j_gene: TRBJ1-1
d_gene: NA
v_gene: TRBV5-1
abundance: NA
CDR3aa: CASSLLMNTEAFF
CDR3nt: TGCGCCAGCAGCTTACTGATGAACACTGAAGCTTTCTTT

j_gene: TRBJ2-3
d_gene: NA
v_gene: TRBV5-1
abundance: NA
CDR3aa: CASSFDQLDTQYF
CDR3nt: TGCGCCAGCAGCTTTGACCAGCTGGATACGCAGTATTTT

j_gene: TRBJ2-7
d_gene: TRBD1
v_gene: TRBV6-5
abundance: NA
CDR3aa: CASNQQGGPTYEQYF
CDR3nt: TGTGCCAGCAATCAACAGGGGGGACCGACCTACGAGCAGTACTTC

j_gene: TRBJ2-5
d_gene: NA
v_gene: TRBV4-1
abundance: NA
CDR3aa: CASSLSWAQIPETQYF
CDR3nt: TGCGCCAGCAGCCTCTCCTGGGCTCAAATTCCAGAGACCCAGTACTTC

j_gene: TRBJ1-1
d_gene: NA
v_gene: TRBV6-6
abundance: NA
CDR3aa: CASSSPVVEAFF
CDR3nt: TGTGCCAGCAGTTCCCCCGTCGTTGAAGCTTTCTTT

j_gene: TRBJ2-2
d_gene: TRBD2
v_gene: TRBV18
abundance: NA
CDR3aa: CASSPETGGLTGELFF
CDR3nt: TGTGCCAGCTCGCCCGAGACGGGAGGCCTCACCGGGGAGCTGTTTTTT

j_gene: TRBJ1-1
d_gene: NA
v_gene: TRBV5-1
abundance: NA
CDR3aa: CASRWEIDTEAFF
CDR3nt: TGCGCCAGCAGGTGGGAAATCGACACTGAAGCTTTCTTT

j_gene: TRBJ2-1
d_gene: NA
v_gene: TRBV5-4
abundance: NA
CDR3aa: CASSLQALGEQFF
CDR3nt: TGTGCCAGCAGCTTACAGGCCTTAGGGGAGCAGTTCTTC

j_gene: TRBJ1-1
d_gene: NA
v_gene: TRBV4-1
abundance: once
CDR3aa: CASSQDAGNTEAFF
CDR3nt: TGCGCCAGCAGCCAAGATGCCGGGAACACTGAAGCTTTCTTT

j_gene: TRBJ1-1
d_gene: NA
v_gene: TRBV29-1
abundance: NA
CDR3aa: CSGGLWGTEAFF
CDR3nt: TGCAGCGGGGGACTCTGGGGCACTGAAGCTTTCTTT

j_gene: TRBJ1-2
d_gene: TRBD1
v_gene: TRBV19
abundance: once
CDR3aa: CASRGGQGPLYGYTF
CDR3nt: TGTGCCAGTAGAGGTGGACAGGGACCACTCTATGGCTACACCTTC

j_gene: TRBJ1-5
d_gene: NA
v_gene: TRBV18
abundance: NA
CDR3aa: CASSQGTNQPQHF
CDR3nt: TGTGCCAGCTCACAAGGGACGAATCAGCCCCAGCATTTT

j_gene: TRBJ2-7
d_gene: TRBD1
v_gene: TRBV28
abundance: NA
CDR3aa: CASSRTGTGDYEQYF
CDR3nt: TGTGCCAGCAGCCGGACCGGGACAGGAGACTACGAGCAGTACTTC

j_gene: TRBJ2-1
d_gene: TRBD2
v_gene: TRBV18
abundance: NA
CDR3aa: CASSLAGVSYYNEQFF
CDR3nt: TGTGCCAGCTCACTAGCGGGAGTCAGCTACTACAATGAGCAGTTCTTC

j_gene: TRBJ2-7
d_gene: NA
v_gene: TRBV18
abundance: NA
CDR3aa: CASSPPGATYEQYF
CDR3nt: TGTGCCAGCTCACCCCCTGGGGCCACCTACGAGCAGTACTTC